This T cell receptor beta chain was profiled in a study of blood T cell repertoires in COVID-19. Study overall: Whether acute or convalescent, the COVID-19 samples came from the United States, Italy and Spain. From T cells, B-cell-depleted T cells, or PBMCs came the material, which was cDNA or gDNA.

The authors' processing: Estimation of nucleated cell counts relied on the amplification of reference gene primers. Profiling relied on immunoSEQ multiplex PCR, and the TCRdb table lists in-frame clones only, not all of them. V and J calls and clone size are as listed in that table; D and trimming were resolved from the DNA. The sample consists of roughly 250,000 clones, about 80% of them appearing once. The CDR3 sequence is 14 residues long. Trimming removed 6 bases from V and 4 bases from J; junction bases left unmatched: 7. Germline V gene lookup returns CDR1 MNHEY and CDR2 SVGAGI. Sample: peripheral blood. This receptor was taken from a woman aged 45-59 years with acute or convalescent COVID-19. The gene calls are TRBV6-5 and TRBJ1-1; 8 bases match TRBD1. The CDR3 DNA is TGTGCCAGCAGATCATCACAGGGGGGCACTGAAGCTTTCTTT. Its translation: CASRSSQGGTEAFF.